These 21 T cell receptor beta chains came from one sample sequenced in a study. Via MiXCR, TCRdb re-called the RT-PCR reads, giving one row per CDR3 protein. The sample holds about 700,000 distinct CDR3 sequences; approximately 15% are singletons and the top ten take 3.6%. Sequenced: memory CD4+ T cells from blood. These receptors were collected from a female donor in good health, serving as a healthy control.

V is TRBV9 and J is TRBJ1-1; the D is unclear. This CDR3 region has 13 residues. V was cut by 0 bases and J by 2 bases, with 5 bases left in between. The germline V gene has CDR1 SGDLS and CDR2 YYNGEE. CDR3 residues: CASSVEFNTEAFF. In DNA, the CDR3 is TGTGCCAGCAGCGTAGAGTTTAACACTGAAGCTTTCTTT.

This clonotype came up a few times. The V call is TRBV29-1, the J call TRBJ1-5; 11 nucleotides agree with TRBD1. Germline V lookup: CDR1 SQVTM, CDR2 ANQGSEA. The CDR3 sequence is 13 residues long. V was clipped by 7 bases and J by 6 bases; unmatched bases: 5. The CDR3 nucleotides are TGCAGCGCGGGACAGGGGGAGGGTCAGCCCCAGCATTTT. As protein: CSAGQGEGQPQHF.

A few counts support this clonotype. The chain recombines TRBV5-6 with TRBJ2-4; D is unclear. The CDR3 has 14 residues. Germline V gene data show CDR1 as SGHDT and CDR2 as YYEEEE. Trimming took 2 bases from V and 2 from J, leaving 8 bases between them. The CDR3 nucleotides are TGTGCCAGCAGCTTTTGGGGATCCAAAAACATTCAGTACTTC. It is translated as CASSFWGSKNIQYF.

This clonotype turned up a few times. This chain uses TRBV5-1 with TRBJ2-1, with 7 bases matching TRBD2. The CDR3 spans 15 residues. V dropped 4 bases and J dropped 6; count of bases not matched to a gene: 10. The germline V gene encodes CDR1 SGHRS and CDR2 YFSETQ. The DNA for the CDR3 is TGCGCCAGCAGCCCGAGCGGGGCCCAGCTCAATGAGCAGTTCTTC. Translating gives CASSPSGAQLNEQFF.

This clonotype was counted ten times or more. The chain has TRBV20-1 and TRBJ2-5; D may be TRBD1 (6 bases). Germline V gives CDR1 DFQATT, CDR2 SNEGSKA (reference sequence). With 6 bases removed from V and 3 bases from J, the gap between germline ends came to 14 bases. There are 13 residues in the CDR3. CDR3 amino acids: CSAKRTEKETQYF. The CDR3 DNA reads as TGCAGTGCAAAACGGACAGAAAAAGAGACCCAGTACTTC.

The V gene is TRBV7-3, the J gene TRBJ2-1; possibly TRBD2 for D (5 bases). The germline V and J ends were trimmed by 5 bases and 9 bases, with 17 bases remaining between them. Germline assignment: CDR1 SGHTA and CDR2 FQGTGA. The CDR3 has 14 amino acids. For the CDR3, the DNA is TGTGCCAGCAGCCCAAGTTGGGCCGCGGGTGAGCAGTTCTTC. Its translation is CASSPSWAAGEQFF. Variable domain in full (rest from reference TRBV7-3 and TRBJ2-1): GAGVSQTPSNKVTEKGKYVELRCDPISGHTALYWYRQSLGQGPEFLIYFQGTGAADDSGLPNDRFFAVRPEGSVSTLKIQRTERGDSAVYLCASSPSWAAGEQFFGPGTRLTVL.

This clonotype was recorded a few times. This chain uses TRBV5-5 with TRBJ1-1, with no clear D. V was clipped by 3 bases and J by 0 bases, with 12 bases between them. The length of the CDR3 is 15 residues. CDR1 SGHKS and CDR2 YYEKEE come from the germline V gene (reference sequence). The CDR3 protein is CASSSTPALNTEAFF. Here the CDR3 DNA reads TGTGCCAGCAGCTCCACACCAGCGCTGAACACTGAAGCTTTCTTT.

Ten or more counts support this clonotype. The CDR3 nucleotides are TGTGCCAGCAGCCGGGGACTAGCGGGAGGGTCAGATACGCAGTATTTT. Its translation is CASSRGLAGGSDTQYF. The chain links TRBV4-2 to TRBJ2-3; 16 positions agree with TRBD2. Germline V lookup: CDR1 LGHNA, CDR2 YNFKEQ. V was pared by 4 bases and J by 4 bases, with 2 bases of the junction left unmatched. This CDR3 comprises 16 residues.

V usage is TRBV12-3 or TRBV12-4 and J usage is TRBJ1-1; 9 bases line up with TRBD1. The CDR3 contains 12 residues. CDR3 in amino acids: CAVTGTGNEAFF. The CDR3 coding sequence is TGTGCAGTTACCGGGACAGGGAATGAAGCTTTCTTT.

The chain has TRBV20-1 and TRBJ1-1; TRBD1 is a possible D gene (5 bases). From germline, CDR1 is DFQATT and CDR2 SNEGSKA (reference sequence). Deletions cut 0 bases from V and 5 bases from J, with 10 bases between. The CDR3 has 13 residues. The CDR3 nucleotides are TGCAGTGCTAGAGAGGGGCGTTGGACTGAAGCTTTCTTT. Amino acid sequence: CSAREGRWTEAFF.

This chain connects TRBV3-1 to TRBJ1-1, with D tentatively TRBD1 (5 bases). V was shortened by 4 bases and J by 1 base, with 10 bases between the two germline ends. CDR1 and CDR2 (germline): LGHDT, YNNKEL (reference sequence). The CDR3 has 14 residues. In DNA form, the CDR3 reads TGTGCCAGCAGCCGTCAGGGCCAGAACACTGAAGCTTTCTTT. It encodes CASSRQGQNTEAFF.

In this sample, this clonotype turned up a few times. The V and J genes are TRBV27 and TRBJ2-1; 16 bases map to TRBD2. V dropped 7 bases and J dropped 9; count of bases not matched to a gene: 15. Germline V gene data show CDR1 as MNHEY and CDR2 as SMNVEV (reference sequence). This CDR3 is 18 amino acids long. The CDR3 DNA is TGTGCCAGCAAGCCGGGGGTGGGGACTAGCGGGAGGGCCGGTGAGCAGTTCTTC. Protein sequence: CASKPGVGTSGRAGEQFF.

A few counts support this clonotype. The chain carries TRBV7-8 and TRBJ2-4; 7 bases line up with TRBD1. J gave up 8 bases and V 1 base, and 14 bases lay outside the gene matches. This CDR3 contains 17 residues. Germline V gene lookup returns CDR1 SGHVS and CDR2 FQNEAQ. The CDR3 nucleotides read TGTGCCAGCAGCTTAGAAGGTTGGCGACAGGGCCGAGACATTCAGTACTTC. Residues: CASSLEGWRQGRDIQYF.

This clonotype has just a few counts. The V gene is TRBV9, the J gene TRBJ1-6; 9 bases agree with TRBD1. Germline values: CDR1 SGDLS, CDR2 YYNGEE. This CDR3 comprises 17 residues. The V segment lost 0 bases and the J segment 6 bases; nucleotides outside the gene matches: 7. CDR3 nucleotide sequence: TGTGCCAGCAGCGTAGAAACAGGGGGCCGGTCTAATTCACCCCTCCACTTT. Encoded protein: CASSVETGGRSNSPLHF. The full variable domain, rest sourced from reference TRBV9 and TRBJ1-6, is DSGVTQTPKHLITATGQRVTLRCSPRSGDLSVYWYQQSLDQGLQFLIQYYNGEERAKGNILERFSAQQFPDLHSELNLSSLELGDSALYFCASSVETGGRSNSPLHFGNGTRLTVT.

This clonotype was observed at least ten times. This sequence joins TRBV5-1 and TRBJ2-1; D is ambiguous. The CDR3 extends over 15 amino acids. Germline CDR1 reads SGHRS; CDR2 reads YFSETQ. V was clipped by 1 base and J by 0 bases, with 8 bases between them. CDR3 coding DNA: TGCGCCAGCAGCTTGTTAGCAGACTCCTACAATGAGCAGTTCTTC. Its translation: CASSLLADSYNEQFF.

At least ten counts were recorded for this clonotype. CDR3: CASSYGIGDSPLHF. The CDR3 bases are TGTGCCAGCAGTTACGGAATAGGGGACTCACCCCTCCACTTT. The chain joins TRBV6-5 to TRBJ1-6, with D perhaps matching TRBD1 (5 bases). CDR1 is MNHEY, CDR2 SVGAGI, per germline. This CDR3 has 14 amino acids. Trimming shortened V by 2 bases and J by 10 bases, and 12 bases separated the two germline ends.

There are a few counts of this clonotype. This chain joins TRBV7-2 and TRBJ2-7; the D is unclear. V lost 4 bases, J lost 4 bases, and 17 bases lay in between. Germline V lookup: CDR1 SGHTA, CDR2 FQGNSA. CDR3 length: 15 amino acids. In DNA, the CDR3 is TGTGCCAGCAGCTACATAGCCTCAGCCGGGTACGAGCAGTACTTC. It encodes CASSYIASAGYEQYF.

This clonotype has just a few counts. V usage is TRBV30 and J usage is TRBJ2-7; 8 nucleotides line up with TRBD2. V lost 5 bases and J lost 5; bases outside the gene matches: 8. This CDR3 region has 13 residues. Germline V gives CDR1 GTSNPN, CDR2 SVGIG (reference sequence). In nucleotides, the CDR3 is TGTGCCTGGGGACTAAGCGGGAGTGACGAGCAGTACTTC. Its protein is CAWGLSGSDEQYF.

Written as DNA, the CDR3 is TGTGCCAGCAGCCAAGATCGGCGACAGGGAATTCCTTCACCCCTCCACTTT. It specifies CASSQDRRQGIPSPLHF. The chain links TRBV4-2 to TRBJ1-6; 7 nucleotides agree with TRBD1. Per the germline V gene, CDR1 is LGHNA and CDR2 is YNFKEQ. There are 17 residues in the CDR3. With 0 bases clipped from V and 9 bases from J, the junction kept 11 bases outside the gene matches.

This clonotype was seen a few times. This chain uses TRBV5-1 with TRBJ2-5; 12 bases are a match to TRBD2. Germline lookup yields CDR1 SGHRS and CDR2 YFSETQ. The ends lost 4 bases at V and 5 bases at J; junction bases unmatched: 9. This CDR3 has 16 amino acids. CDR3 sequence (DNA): TGCGCCAGCAGCCGACTAGCGGGAGCCTCGGAGGAGACCCAGTACTTC. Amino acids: CASSRLAGASEETQYF.

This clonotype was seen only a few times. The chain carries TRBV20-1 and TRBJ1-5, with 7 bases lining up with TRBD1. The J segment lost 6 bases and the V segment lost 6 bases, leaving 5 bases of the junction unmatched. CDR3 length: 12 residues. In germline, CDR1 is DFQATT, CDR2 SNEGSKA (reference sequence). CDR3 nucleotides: TGCAGTGCGCGACAGGGAGGTCAGCCCCAGCATTTT. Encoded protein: CSARQGGQPQHF.